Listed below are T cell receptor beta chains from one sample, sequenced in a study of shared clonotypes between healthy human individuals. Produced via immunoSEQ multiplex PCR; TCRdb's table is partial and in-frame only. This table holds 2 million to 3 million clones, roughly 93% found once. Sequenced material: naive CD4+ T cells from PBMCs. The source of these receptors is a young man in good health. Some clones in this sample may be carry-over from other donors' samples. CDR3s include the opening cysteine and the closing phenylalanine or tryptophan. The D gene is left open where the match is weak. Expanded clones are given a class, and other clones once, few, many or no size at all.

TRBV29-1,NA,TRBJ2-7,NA,CSVRPGARAYEQYF,TGCAGCGTCCGCCCCGGGGCCCGGGCCTACGAGCAGTACTTC
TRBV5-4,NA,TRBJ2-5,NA,CASSFPDREGQETQYF,TGTGCCAGCAGCTTTCCGGACAGGGAGGGCCAAGAGACCCAGTACTTC
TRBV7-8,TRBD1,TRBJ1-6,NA,CASSSFGQGVVGLHF,TGTGCCAGCAGCTCTTTTGGACAGGGAGTCGTAGGCCTCCACTTT
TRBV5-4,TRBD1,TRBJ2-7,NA,CASSLTGAREQYF,TGTGCCAGCAGCTTGACAGGGGCGAGGGAGCAGTACTTC
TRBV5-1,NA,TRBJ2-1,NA,CASSLWGSAGGNNEQFF,TGCGCCAGCAGCTTGTGGGGCAGTGCGGGCGGAAACAATGAGCAGTTCTTC
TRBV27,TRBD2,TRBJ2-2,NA,CASRIAGGSYTGELFF,TGTGCCAGCAGAATAGCGGGAGGGTCATACACCGGGGAGCTGTTTTTT
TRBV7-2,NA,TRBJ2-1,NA,CASSLRAGGHEQFF,TGTGCCAGCAGCTTAAGGGCAGGTGGTCATGAGCAGTTCTTC
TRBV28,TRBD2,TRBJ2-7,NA,CASSSGGRGGYEQYF,TGTGCCAGCAGCTCCGGAGGGAGGGGTGGTTACGAGCAGTACTTC
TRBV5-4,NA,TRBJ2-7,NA,CASSLGAVGGSYEQYF,TGTGCCAGCAGCTTGGGAGCGGTAGGAGGCTCCTACGAGCAGTACTTC
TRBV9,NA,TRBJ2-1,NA,CASSVLAGSELYNEQFF,TGTGCCAGCAGCGTCTTGGCGGGAAGTGAGCTTTACAATGAGCAGTTCTTC
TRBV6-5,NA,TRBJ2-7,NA,CATFSFRADYEQYF,TGTGCCACCTTCTCGTTCCGAGCGGACTACGAGCAGTACTTC
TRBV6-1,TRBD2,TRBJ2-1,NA,CASRTSGPPNEQFF,TGTGCCAGCAGGACTAGCGGGCCGCCCAATGAGCAGTTCTTC
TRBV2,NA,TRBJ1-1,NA,CASRTTYLNTEAFF,TGTGCCAGCAGGACGACATATTTGAACACTGAAGCTTTCTTT
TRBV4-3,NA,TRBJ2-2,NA,CASSQDLLAGRPGELFF,TGCGCCAGCAGCCAAGATCTGTTGGCAGGGCGGCCCGGGGAGCTGTTTTTT
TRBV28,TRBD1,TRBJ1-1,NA,CASSLPGTDLGKSEAFF,TGTGCCAGCAGTTTACCTGGGACAGATCTAGGGAAATCTGAAGCTTTCTTT
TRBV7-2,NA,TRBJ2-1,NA,CASSVQTALGEQFF,TGTGCCAGCAGCGTACAGACGGCCCTGGGAGAGCAGTTCTTC
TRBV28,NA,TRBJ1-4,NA,CASRENEKLFF,TGTGCCAGCAGGGAAAATGAAAAACTGTTTTTT
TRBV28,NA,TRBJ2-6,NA,CASSSGAFSGANVLTF,TGTGCCAGCAGTTCCGGGGCCTTCTCTGGGGCCAACGTCCTGACTTTC
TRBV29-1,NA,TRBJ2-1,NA,CSGTGTASSYNEQFF,TGCAGCGGAACTGGGACGGCTAGCTCCTACAATGAGCAGTTCTTC
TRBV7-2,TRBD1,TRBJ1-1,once,CASSFAPGQGGKAFF,TGTGCCAGCAGCTTCGCACCCGGACAGGGGGGGAAAGCTTTCTTT
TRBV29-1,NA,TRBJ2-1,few,CSVELTLDGTEQFF,TGCAGCGTTGAATTGACACTTGATGGGACTGAGCAGTTCTTC
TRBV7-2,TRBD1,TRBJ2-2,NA,CASSLGQGRTGELFF,TGTGCCAGCAGCCTCGGACAGGGGAGGACCGGGGAGCTGTTTTTT
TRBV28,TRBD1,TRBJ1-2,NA,CASAPRDRPNYGYTF,TGTGCCAGCGCACCCCGGGACAGACCTAACTATGGCTACACCTTC
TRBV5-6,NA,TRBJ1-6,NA,CASNLLGASKNSPLHF,TGTGCCAGCAATCTATTGGGGGCCAGCAAAAATTCACCCCTCCACTTT
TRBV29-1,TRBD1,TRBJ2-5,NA,CSVDPGTGETQYF,TGCAGCGTGGACCCCGGGACAGGGGAAACCCAGTACTTC
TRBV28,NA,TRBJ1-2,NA,CASRWTGGYTF,TGTGCCAGCAGGTGGACCGGGGGCTACACCTTC
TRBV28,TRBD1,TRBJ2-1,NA,CASSPLRQGSDEQFF,TGTGCCAGCAGTCCCCTACGACAGGGGAGCGATGAGCAGTTCTTC
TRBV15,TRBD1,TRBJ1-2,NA,CATSRDPAGTDGYTF,TGTGCCACCAGCAGAGATCCAGCCGGGACAGACGGCTACACCTTC
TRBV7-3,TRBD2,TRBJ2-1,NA,CASSPSGGNEQFF,TGTGCCAGCAGCCCCTCGGGGGGAAATGAGCAGTTCTTC
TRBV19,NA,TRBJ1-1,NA,CASSSLGGGPEAFF,TGTGCCAGTAGTTCCCTGGGGGGGGGCCCTGAAGCTTTCTTT
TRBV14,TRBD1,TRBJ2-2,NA,CASSGWIQGLWELFF,TGTGCCAGCAGCGGATGGATACAGGGGTTGTGGGAGCTGTTTTTT